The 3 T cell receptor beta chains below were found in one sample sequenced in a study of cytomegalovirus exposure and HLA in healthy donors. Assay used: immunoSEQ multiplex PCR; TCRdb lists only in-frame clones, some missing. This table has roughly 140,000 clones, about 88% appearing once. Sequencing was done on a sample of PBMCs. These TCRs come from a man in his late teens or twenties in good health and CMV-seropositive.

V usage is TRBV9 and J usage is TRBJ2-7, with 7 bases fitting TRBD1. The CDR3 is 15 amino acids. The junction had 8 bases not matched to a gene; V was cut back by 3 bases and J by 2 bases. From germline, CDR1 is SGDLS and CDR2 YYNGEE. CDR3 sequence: CASSGTGLSTYEQYF. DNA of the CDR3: TGTGCCAGCAGCGGGACAGGTTTATCAACCTACGAGCAGTACTTC.

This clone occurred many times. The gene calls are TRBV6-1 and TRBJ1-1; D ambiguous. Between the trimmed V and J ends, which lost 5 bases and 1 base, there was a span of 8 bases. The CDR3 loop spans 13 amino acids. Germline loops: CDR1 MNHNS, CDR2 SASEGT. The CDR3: CASSPQENTEAFF. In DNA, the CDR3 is TGTGCCAGCAGTCCCCAGGAGAACACTGAAGCTTTCTTT.

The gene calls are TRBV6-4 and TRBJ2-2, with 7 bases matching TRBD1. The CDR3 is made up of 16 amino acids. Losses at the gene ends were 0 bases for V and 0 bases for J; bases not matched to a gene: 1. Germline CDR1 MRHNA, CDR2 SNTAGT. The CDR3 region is CASSDSRGPNTGELFF. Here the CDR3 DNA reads TGTGCCAGCAGTGACTCGAGGGGGCCGAACACCGGGGAGCTGTTTTTT.